Below, 5 T cell receptor beta chains from the same sample are listed, as sequenced in a study of type 1 regulatory T cells (dated by TCRdb to the early 2020s). The reads were generated on an Illumina MiSeq. The public reads were quality trimmed at Q25 with fastp and then assembled into clones with MiXCR by TCRdb, keeping productive beta chains. Merged by CDR3 protein, the rows form single entries marked with the most common genes and DNA. The sample contains just under 65,000 distinct CDR3 sequences, roughly half of them found a single time. More than 2% of the sample comes from the top ten. Their cognate antigens are unknown. Sequencing input: cultured non-Tr1 T cells, either the whole culture or a sorted T cell fraction (not recorded which). The cell subset or site label, read with the paper, signifies: non-Tr1 population from the T-allo10 product. These receptors originate from a human donor in good health.

The J gene is TRBJ1-6, the V gene TRBV12-3 or TRBV12-4; 9 positions agree with TRBD1. The CDR3 is 17 amino acids. With V trimmed by 7 bases and J by 7 bases, 14 bases remained unmatched. CDR3 nucleotides: TGTGCCAGCAACCCCGGGGACTCCGGGACAGGGAATTCACCCCTCCACTTT. It translates to CASNPGDSGTGNSPLHF.

In its sample, this clonotype was seen a few times. The rearrangement uses TRBV7-2 and TRBJ1-5, with 9 bases identical to TRBD1. The CDR3 extends over 13 amino acids. The germline V gene has CDR1 SGHTA and CDR2 FQGNSA. J lost 4 bases, V lost 6 bases, and 1 base had no gene match. This chain's CDR3 is CASRDRGNQPQHF. The CDR3 DNA sequence: TGTGCCAGCAGGGACAGGGGAAATCAGCCCCAGCATTTT. Drawing the rest from reference TRBV7-2 and TRBJ1-5, the complete variable domain is GAGVSQSPSNKVTEKGKDVELRCDPISGHTALYWYRQSLGQGLEFLIYFQGNSAPDKSGLPSDRFSAERTGGSVSTLTIQRTQQEDSAVYLCASRDRGNQPQHFGDGTRLSIL.

This clonotype was seen a handful of times. This chain uses TRBV20-1 with TRBJ1-1, with D possibly being TRBD1 (5 bases). V gave up 6 bases and J gave up 1 base, with 15 bases separating them. The CDR3 totals 14 residues. Germline CDR1 reads DFQATT; CDR2 reads SNEGSKA (reference sequence). The CDR3 sequence: CSAPNIGGNTEAFF. The CDR3 coding sequence is TGCAGTGCCCCTAACATCGGGGGGAACACTGAAGCTTTCTTT.

A few counts support this clonotype. This chain uses TRBV9 with TRBJ2-7; D unclear. Germline CDR1 reads SGDLS; CDR2 reads YYNGEE. Trimming took off 3 bases at V and 6 bases at J, with 10 bases between the two ends. CDR3 length: 12 residues. The chain's CDR3 is CASSGKGSEQYF. In DNA, the CDR3 is TGTGCCAGCAGCGGAAAGGGTTCCGAGCAGTACTTC. The variable domain in full, with the rest retrieved from reference TRBV9 and TRBJ2-7, is DSGVTQTPKHLITATGQRVTLRCSPRSGDLSVYWYQQSLDQGLQFLIQYYNGEERAKGNILERFSAQQFPDLHSELNLSSLELGDSALYFCASSGKGSEQYFGPGTRLTVT.

The chain is built from TRBV28 and TRBJ1-1, with 8 bases identical to TRBD1. Germline CDR1 MDHEN, CDR2 SYDVKM. Trimming at V came to 5 bases and at J to 11 bases, leaving 16 bases not matched to a gene. This CDR3 region has 15 residues. CDR3 nucleotides: TGTGCCAGCAGTCCCGGGGGACAGGTACGGAGCAGGGCTTTCTTT. Protein: CASSPGGQVRSRAFF. Full variable domain (missing parts from reference TRBV28 and TRBJ1-1): DVKVTQSSRYLVKRTGEKVFLECVQDMDHENMFWYRQDPGLGLRLIYFSYDVKMKEKGDIPEGYSVSREKKERFSLILESASTNQTSMYLCASSPGGQVRSRAFFGQGTRLTVV.